The rows below give T cell receptor beta chains drawn from one sample of a study of blood T cell repertoires in COVID-19. Profiling relied on immunoSEQ multiplex PCR, and the TCRdb table lists in-frame clones only, not all of them. The sample carries around 78,000 clones, 86% recorded once. The source material was peripheral blood. These receptors were collected from a man aged 50 or older with active or convalescent COVID-19. CDR3s include the opening cysteine and the closing phenylalanine or tryptophan. Fields, in order: V gene, D gene, J gene, clone size, CDR3 protein, CDR3 DNA. The D gene is left open where the match is weak. Where a row states a size, it is once, few, many or the class of an expanded clone; other rows omit it.

V gene: TRBV7-8; D gene: TRBD1; J gene: TRBJ2-3; clone size: NA; CDR3 protein: CASSFNRDRDTDTQYF; CDR3 DNA: TGTGCCAGCAGCTTCAACCGGGACAGAGACACAGATACGCAGTATTTT
V gene: TRBV29-1; D gene: NA; J gene: TRBJ1-2; clone size: many; CDR3 protein: CSVVAAAYGYTF; CDR3 DNA: TGCAGCGTTGTGGCAGCGGCCTATGGCTACACCTTC
V gene: TRBV25-1; D gene: NA; J gene: TRBJ2-7; clone size: NA; CDR3 protein: CASSQDNGGREQYF; CDR3 DNA: TGTGCCAGCAGTCAGGATAATGGGGGCAGAGAGCAGTACTTC
V gene: TRBV28; D gene: TRBD2; J gene: TRBJ2-1; clone size: NA; CDR3 protein: CAIDGTSGRNEQFF; CDR3 DNA: TGTGCCATCGACGGGACTAGCGGACGCAATGAGCAGTTCTTC
V gene: TRBV30; D gene: NA; J gene: TRBJ1-5; clone size: once; CDR3 protein: CAWRDSPNSNQPQHF; CDR3 DNA: TGTGCCTGGAGGGACAGTCCTAATAGCAATCAGCCCCAGCATTTT
V gene: TRBV4-3; D gene: NA; J gene: TRBJ2-5; clone size: NA; CDR3 protein: CASSQSSSRLRQETQYF; CDR3 DNA: TGCGCCAGCAGCCAAAGTTCCTCGCGACTCCGCCAAGAGACCCAGTACTTC
V gene: TRBV5-3; D gene: NA; J gene: TRBJ1-6; clone size: NA; CDR3 protein: CARSLTDSSYNSPLHF; CDR3 DNA: TGTGCCAGAAGCTTGACAGACAGCTCCTATAATTCACCCCTCCACTTT
V gene: TRBV29-1; D gene: TRBD1; J gene: TRBJ2-7; clone size: NA; CDR3 protein: CSVVRQGTYEQYF; CDR3 DNA: TGCAGCGTTGTTCGACAGGGAACCTACGAGCAGTACTTC
V gene: TRBV7-7; D gene: TRBD2; J gene: TRBJ2-1; clone size: NA; CDR3 protein: CASSQLAGAYNEQFF; CDR3 DNA: TGTGCCAGCAGCCAACTAGCGGGGGCCTACAATGAGCAGTTCTTC
V gene: TRBV5-1; D gene: TRBD2; J gene: TRBJ2-2; clone size: once; CDR3 protein: CASSWRTSGTSSGELFF; CDR3 DNA: TGCGCCAGCAGCTGGAGGACTAGCGGTACCTCGTCCGGGGAGCTGTTTTTT
V gene: TRBV7-6; D gene: TRBD1; J gene: TRBJ2-7; clone size: NA; CDR3 protein: CASSPGTGSGQYF; CDR3 DNA: TGTGCCAGCAGCCCCGGGACAGGGAGCGGGCAGTACTTC
V gene: TRBV19; D gene: NA; J gene: TRBJ2-1; clone size: NA; CDR3 protein: CASSIRHEGYNEQFF; CDR3 DNA: TGTGCCAGTAGTATCCGGCACGAGGGATACAATGAGCAGTTCTTC
V gene: TRBV6-1; D gene: NA; J gene: TRBJ2-2; clone size: NA; CDR3 protein: CASSESAGIGTGELFF; CDR3 DNA: TGTGCCAGCAGTGAATCCGCGGGGATCGGGACCGGGGAGCTGTTTTTT
V gene: TRBV3-1/TRBV3-2; D gene: NA; J gene: TRBJ2-2; clone size: NA; CDR3 protein: CASSQSGVLVSGELFF; CDR3 DNA: TGTGCCAGCAGCCAATCCGGGGTATTAGTTTCCGGGGAGCTGTTTTTT
V gene: TRBV30; D gene: TRBD1; J gene: TRBJ2-5; clone size: few; CDR3 protein: CAWVARGQVKETQYF; CDR3 DNA: TGTGCCTGGGTAGCGAGGGGACAGGTGAAAGAGACCCAGTACTTC
V gene: TRBV6-5; D gene: NA; J gene: TRBJ1-1; clone size: NA; CDR3 protein: CASTGGTHTEAFF; CDR3 DNA: TGTGCCAGCACGGGGGGCACGCACACTGAAGCTTTCTTT
V gene: TRBV6-1; D gene: TRBD1; J gene: TRBJ2-3; clone size: NA; CDR3 protein: CASSETGGAQYF; CDR3 DNA: TGTGCCAGCAGTGAGACAGGGGGCGCGCAGTATTTT
V gene: TRBV19; D gene: TRBD1; J gene: TRBJ2-7; clone size: NA; CDR3 protein: CASKEVGVDRGYEQYF; CDR3 DNA: TGTGCCAGTAAGGAGGTCGGAGTAGACAGGGGTTACGAGCAGTACTTC
V gene: TRBV7-9; D gene: TRBD1; J gene: TRBJ2-7; clone size: NA; CDR3 protein: CASSSDRGKYEQYF; CDR3 DNA: TGTGCCAGCAGCTCCGACAGGGGGAAATACGAGCAGTACTTC
V gene: TRBV19; D gene: NA; J gene: TRBJ2-3; clone size: NA; CDR3 protein: CASTASGTDTQYF; CDR3 DNA: TGTGCCAGTACCGCGTCGGGGACAGATACGCAGTATTTT
V gene: TRBV28; D gene: TRBD2; J gene: TRBJ2-1; clone size: NA; CDR3 protein: CASSLSGRALEQFF; CDR3 DNA: TGTGCCAGCAGTTTAAGTGGGAGGGCCCTCGAGCAGTTCTTC
V gene: TRBV5-1; D gene: TRBD2; J gene: TRBJ2-3; clone size: NA; CDR3 protein: CASRPSGGSRTDTQYF; CDR3 DNA: TGCGCCAGCAGGCCTAGCGGGGGGTCCCGCACAGATACGCAGTATTTT
V gene: TRBV29-1; D gene: TRBD1; J gene: TRBJ2-7; clone size: NA; CDR3 protein: CSVEVPGQGDQQYF; CDR3 DNA: TGCAGCGTTGAAGTTCCAGGACAGGGCGACCAGCAGTACTTC
V gene: TRBV15; D gene: NA; J gene: TRBJ1-1; clone size: NA; CDR3 protein: CATSGWGGRDTEAFF; CDR3 DNA: TGTGCCACCAGCGGTTGGGGGGGGAGGGACACTGAAGCTTTCTTT
V gene: TRBV10-3; D gene: NA; J gene: TRBJ1-6; clone size: NA; CDR3 protein: CAISEFRNSPLHF; CDR3 DNA: TGTGCCATCAGTGAGTTCAGAAATTCACCCCTCCACTTT
V gene: TRBV10-1; D gene: NA; J gene: TRBJ1-2; clone size: NA; CDR3 protein: CASSESPGNYGYTF; CDR3 DNA: TGCGCCAGCAGTGAGTCTCCAGGGAACTATGGCTACACCTTC
V gene: TRBV7-9; D gene: NA; J gene: TRBJ1-2; clone size: NA; CDR3 protein: CASSLAGGGGYTF; CDR3 DNA: TGTGCCAGCAGCTTAGCCGGCGGCGGGGGCTACACCTTC
V gene: TRBV10-2; D gene: NA; J gene: TRBJ2-2; clone size: once; CDR3 protein: CASARGASGELFF; CDR3 DNA: TGCGCCAGCGCACGGGGGGCCTCCGGGGAGCTGTTTTTT
V gene: TRBV24-1; D gene: TRBD1; J gene: TRBJ1-2; clone size: NA; CDR3 protein: CATSDPGTGNYGYTF; CDR3 DNA: TGTGCCACCAGTGATCCCGGGACAGGGAACTATGGCTACACCTTC
V gene: TRBV5-6; D gene: NA; J gene: TRBJ1-5; clone size: NA; CDR3 protein: CASSLFGSQPQHF; CDR3 DNA: TGTGCCAGCAGCTTGTTCGGTTCTCAGCCCCAGCATTTT
V gene: TRBV6-2/TRBV6-3; D gene: NA; J gene: TRBJ2-3; clone size: NA; CDR3 protein: CASSYGGAAGTDTQYF; CDR3 DNA: TGTGCCAGCAGTTACGGGGGGGCAGCGGGCACAGATACGCAGTATTTT
V gene: TRBV5-6; D gene: NA; J gene: TRBJ2-1; clone size: NA; CDR3 protein: CASSHMAGKMYEQFF; CDR3 DNA: TGTGCCAGCAGCCACATGGCGGGGAAGATGTATGAGCAGTTCTTC
V gene: TRBV21-1; D gene: NA; J gene: TRBJ2-1; clone size: once; CDR3 protein: CASSMGLAGGPREQFF; CDR3 DNA: TGTGCCAGCAGCATGGGACTAGCGGGAGGGCCAAGAGAGCAGTTCTTC
V gene: TRBV19; D gene: TRBD1; J gene: TRBJ1-2; clone size: NA; CDR3 protein: CASATQGAGYGYTF; CDR3 DNA: TGTGCCAGTGCAACACAGGGGGCAGGGTATGGCTACACCTTC
V gene: TRBV4-3; D gene: TRBD1; J gene: TRBJ1-2; clone size: NA; CDR3 protein: CASSQTYGTGFGYTF; CDR3 DNA: TGCGCCAGCAGCCAAACTTACGGGACAGGGTTTGGCTACACCTTC
V gene: TRBV25-1; D gene: NA; J gene: TRBJ2-4; clone size: NA; CDR3 protein: CASSTTGNIQYF; CDR3 DNA: TGTGCCAGCAGTACGACAGGAAACATTCAGTACTTC
V gene: TRBV5-6; D gene: NA; J gene: TRBJ1-1; clone size: NA; CDR3 protein: CASSLPLGVETEAFF; CDR3 DNA: TGTGCCAGCAGCTTACCTCTCGGGGTGGAGACTGAAGCTTTCTTT
V gene: TRBV3-1/TRBV3-2; D gene: NA; J gene: TRBJ2-3; clone size: NA; CDR3 protein: CASSQARRLDTDTQYF; CDR3 DNA: TGTGCCAGCAGCCAAGCCAGGCGTTTGGACACAGATACGCAGTATTTT
V gene: TRBV2; D gene: TRBD1; J gene: TRBJ2-1; clone size: NA; CDR3 protein: CASKGEGAAYNEQFF; CDR3 DNA: TGTGCCAGCAAGGGAGAGGGGGCCGCCTACAATGAGCAGTTCTTC
V gene: TRBV10-2; D gene: TRBD1; J gene: TRBJ2-1; clone size: NA; CDR3 protein: CASTGVGTGENFAQFF; CDR3 DNA: TGCGCCAGCACGGGGGTAGGGACAGGAGAAAACTTCGCGCAGTTCTTC
V gene: TRBV7-6; D gene: NA; J gene: TRBJ1-4; clone size: NA; CDR3 protein: CASSLAGGAVEKLFF; CDR3 DNA: TGTGCCAGCAGCTTAGCAGGAGGGGCGGTCGAAAAACTGTTTTTT
V gene: TRBV6-2/TRBV6-3; D gene: NA; J gene: TRBJ2-1; clone size: NA; CDR3 protein: CASSYGGAGIPIEQFF; CDR3 DNA: TGTGCCAGCAGTTACGGGGGGGCTGGGATTCCTATAGAGCAGTTCTTC
V gene: TRBV18; D gene: NA; J gene: TRBJ2-1; clone size: NA; CDR3 protein: CASSPGAESYNEQFF; CDR3 DNA: TGTGCCAGCTCACCGGGGGCCGAGAGCTACAATGAGCAGTTCTTC
V gene: TRBV12-3/TRBV12-4; D gene: NA; J gene: TRBJ1-1; clone size: NA; CDR3 protein: CASSLQGYTEAFF; CDR3 DNA: TGTGCCAGCAGTTTACAGGGCTACACTGAAGCTTTCTTT
V gene: TRBV5-4; D gene: TRBD2; J gene: TRBJ2-7; clone size: NA; CDR3 protein: CASSRRISGLAGGPHEQYF; CDR3 DNA: TGTGCCAGCAGCCGTAGAATATCGGGACTAGCGGGAGGGCCTCACGAGCAGTACTTC
V gene: TRBV9; D gene: NA; J gene: TRBJ2-5; clone size: NA; CDR3 protein: CASSVVGGAIGETQYF; CDR3 DNA: TGTGCCAGCAGCGTAGTTGGGGGGGCTATCGGAGAGACCCAGTACTTC
V gene: TRBV21-1; D gene: NA; J gene: TRBJ1-1; clone size: NA; CDR3 protein: CASSTSSGTGGVRNTEAFF; CDR3 DNA: TGTGCCAGCAGCACATCCTCCGGGACAGGGGGCGTCCGGAACACTGAAGCTTTCTTT
V gene: TRBV4-1; D gene: TRBD1; J gene: TRBJ2-7; clone size: NA; CDR3 protein: CASSQDPGTGGLFYEQYF; CDR3 DNA: TGCGCCAGCAGCCAAGACCCTGGGACAGGGGGCCTGTTCTACGAGCAGTACTTC